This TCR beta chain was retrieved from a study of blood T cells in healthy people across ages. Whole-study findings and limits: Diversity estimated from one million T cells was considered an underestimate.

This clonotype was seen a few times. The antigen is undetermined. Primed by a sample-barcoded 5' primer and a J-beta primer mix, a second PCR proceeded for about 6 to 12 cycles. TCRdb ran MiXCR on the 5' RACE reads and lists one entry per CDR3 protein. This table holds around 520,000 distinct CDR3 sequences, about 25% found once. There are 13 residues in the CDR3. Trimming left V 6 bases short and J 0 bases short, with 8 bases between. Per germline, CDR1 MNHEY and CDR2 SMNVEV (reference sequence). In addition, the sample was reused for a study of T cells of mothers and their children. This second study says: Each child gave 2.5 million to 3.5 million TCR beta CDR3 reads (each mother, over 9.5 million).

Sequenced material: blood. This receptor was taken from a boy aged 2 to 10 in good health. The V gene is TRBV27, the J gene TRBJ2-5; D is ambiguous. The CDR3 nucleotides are TGTGCCAGCAGCTCCGCGTACCAAGAGACCCAGTACTTC. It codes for CASSSAYQETQYF.